The T cell receptor beta chain under discussion was sequenced for a study of blood T cells in healthy people across ages (dated by TCRdb to 2013 to 2016). About the investigation overall: In model experiments, template switching captured about one uniquely barcoded TCR beta cDNA molecule for every two T cells. Donors were grouped into four age groups: young (average approximately 16 years), middle-aged (less than 40), aged (roughly 67) and long-lived (about 90). Using the same blood draw, the study looked at two additional independent replicas of 1 million unique cDNA reads for two donors, one aged 18 to 29 and the other aged 80 or older. To avoid experimental bias, donors of different ages were randomly spread across the sequencing lanes. Age-related changes in TCR beta repertoire diversity were measured in the study by deep sequencing normalized with unique cDNA molecular identifiers.

From its cysteine to its phenylalanine, the CDR3 spans 15 amino acids. Only CDR3 DNA is held: 45 bases, read in frame from base 1. CDR1 and CDR2 are drawn from the germline V gene: SGHDN, FVKESK. At the junction V is shortened by 4 bases and J by 4 bases; bases outside the gene matches: 9. Systemically healthy Caucasian individuals from Russia, 35 to 40 in total and aged roughly 6 to 100 years, were included as donors. Each donor gave ten milliliters of peripheral blood, collected into EDTA-treated Vacutainer tubes. Ficoll-Paque density-gradient centrifugation was used to isolate PBMCs, with at least 7 million obtained per sample. Trizol reagent was used to extract total RNA from PBMCs, with at least 6 micrograms per sample. For every donor, an aliquot of PBMCs went through flow cytometry to measure the percentages of naive CD45RAhigh/CD27high T cells. General findings and caveats noted by the study authors: The long-lived group showed more naive CD4+ T cells, fewer expanded clones and increased TCR diversity than the aged group, suggesting age selection. Estimates of total diversity based on one million sequenced T cells were regarded as lower bounds and as underestimates. The CMV infection status of donors was not known, potentially confounding age-related changes in expanded clonotypes. Observed TCR beta diversity per million T cells fell roughly linearly with age, and a significant reduction was already apparent by age roughly 40. Observed TCR beta diversity correlated strongly with the percentage of naive T cells measured by flow cytometry. Because profiling used bulk unsorted PBMCs, naive and antigen-experienced compartments could not be compared conclusively.

On this clonotype itself: Its recognized antigen is unknown. No base-level quality is on record; no much larger clone is a single base apart.

Libraries came from 5' RACE. Reads for this sample came from an Illumina HiSeq 2500. The second PCR ran for about 6 to 12 cycles and used a J-beta primer mix along with a sample-barcoded 5' primer. A unique molecular identifier was introduced onto each TCR beta cDNA molecule by a template-switch 5' adaptor carrying 12 random nucleotides. Each sample yielded at least 2.5 million CDR3-containing paired-end reads. The Mint cDNA synthesis kit, primed by a TRBC-specific oligonucleotide, was used to synthesize first-strand cDNA from all RNA. Following uracil-DNA glycosylase treatment, a first 18-cycle PCR with universal primers M1SS and BC2_uni_R was performed on all cDNA. Per the source publication's procedure: For normalization, 1 million high-quality reads, each with a distinct molecular identifier, were randomly selected from each sample. Reads with shared molecular identifiers were discarded instead of being binned into consensus sequences. MiTCR, set to a Q25 quality threshold and the strictest error-elimination algorithm, was used for CDR3 identification, clonotype clustering and error correction. A nonparametric unseen species model with Euler transformation was used to estimate a lower bound on total TCR beta diversity. The public reads were quality trimmed at Q25 with fastp and then assembled into clones with MiXCR by TCRdb, keeping productive beta chains. All rows with the same CDR3 protein become a single entry with the most common DNA and genes. Here the V and J calls rest on TCRdb's processing, not on the authors' analysis. A total of 1.5 million to 2 million distinct CDR3 sequences appear in this sample, roughly 28% of them only once. Together, the top ten hold roughly 8.2% of the sample.

This sequence uses TRBV14 and TRBJ2-7; TRBD1 agrees with 8 junctional bases. Sequenced material: blood. This sequence originates from a woman between 25 and 40 years old in good health. The CDR3 region has the sequence CASSRQDRGRYEQYF. At the DNA level, the sequence is TGTGCCAGCAGCCGGCAAGACAGGGGACGGTACGAGCAGTACTTC.